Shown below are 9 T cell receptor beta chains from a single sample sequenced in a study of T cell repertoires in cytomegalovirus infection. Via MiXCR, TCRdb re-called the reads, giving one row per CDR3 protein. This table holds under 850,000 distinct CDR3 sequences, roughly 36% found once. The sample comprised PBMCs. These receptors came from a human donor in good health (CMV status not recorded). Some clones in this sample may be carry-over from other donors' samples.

The CDR3: CSVDLRDPVSGANVLTF. The CDR3 region has the DNA TGCAGCGTCGACCTCCGGGACCCAGTCTCTGGGGCCAACGTCCTGACTTTC. This chain joins TRBV29-1 and TRBJ2-6; D assignment may be TRBD1 or TRBD2 (5 bases each). Germline V gene data show CDR1 as SQVTM and CDR2 as ANQGSEA. There are 17 residues in the CDR3. V lost 6 bases and J lost 0, with 18 bases in between. Combining the CDR3 with reference TRBV29-1 and TRBJ2-6 gives the whole variable domain SAVISQKPSRDICQRGTSLTIQCQVDSQVTMMFWYRQQPGQSLTLIATANQGSEATYESGFVIDKFPISRPNLTFSTLTVSNMSPEDSSIYLCSVDLRDPVSGANVLTFGAGSRLTVL.

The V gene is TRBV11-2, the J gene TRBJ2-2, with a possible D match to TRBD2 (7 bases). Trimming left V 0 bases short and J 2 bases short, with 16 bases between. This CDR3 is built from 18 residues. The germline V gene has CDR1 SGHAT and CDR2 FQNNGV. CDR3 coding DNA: TGTGCCAGCAGCTTAGAGGGAGGGGGTCTCCTCAACACCGGGGAGCTGTTTTTT. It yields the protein CASSLEGGGLLNTGELFF.

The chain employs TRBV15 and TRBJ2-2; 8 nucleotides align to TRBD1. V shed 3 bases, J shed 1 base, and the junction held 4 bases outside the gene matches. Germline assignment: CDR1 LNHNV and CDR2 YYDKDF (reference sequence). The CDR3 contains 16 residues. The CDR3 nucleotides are TGTGCCACCAGCAGGGGGACAGGCTGGAACACCGGGGAGCTGTTTTTT. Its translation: CATSRGTGWNTGELFF.

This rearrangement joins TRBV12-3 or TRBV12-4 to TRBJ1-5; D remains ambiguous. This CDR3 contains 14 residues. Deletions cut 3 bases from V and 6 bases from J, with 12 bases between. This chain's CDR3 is CASSLEGIRQPQHF. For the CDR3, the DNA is TGTGCCAGCAGTTTGGAGGGAATTCGTCAGCCCCAGCATTTT.

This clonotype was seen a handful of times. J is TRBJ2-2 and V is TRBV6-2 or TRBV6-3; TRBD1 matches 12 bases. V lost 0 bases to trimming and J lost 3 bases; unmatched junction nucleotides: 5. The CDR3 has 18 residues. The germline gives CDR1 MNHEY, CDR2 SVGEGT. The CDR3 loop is CASSYSSRDRGHTGELFF. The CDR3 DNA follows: TGTGCCAGCAGTTACTCGAGTCGGGACAGGGGGCACACCGGGGAGCTGTTTTTT.

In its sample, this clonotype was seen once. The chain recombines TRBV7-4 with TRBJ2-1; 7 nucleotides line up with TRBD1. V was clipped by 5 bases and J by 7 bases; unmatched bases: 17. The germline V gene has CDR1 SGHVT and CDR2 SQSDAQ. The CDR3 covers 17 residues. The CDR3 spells CASSRTSPKTGWNEQFF. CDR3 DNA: TGTGCCAGCAGCCGAACGAGCCCCAAGACAGGGTGGAATGAGCAGTTCTTC.

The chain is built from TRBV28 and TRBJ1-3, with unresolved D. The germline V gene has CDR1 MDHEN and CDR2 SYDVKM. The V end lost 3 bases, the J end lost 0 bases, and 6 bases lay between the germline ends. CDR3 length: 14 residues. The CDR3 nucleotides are TGTGCCAGCAGTTTTGTGGGCTCTGGAAACACCATATATTTT. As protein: CASSFVGSGNTIYF.

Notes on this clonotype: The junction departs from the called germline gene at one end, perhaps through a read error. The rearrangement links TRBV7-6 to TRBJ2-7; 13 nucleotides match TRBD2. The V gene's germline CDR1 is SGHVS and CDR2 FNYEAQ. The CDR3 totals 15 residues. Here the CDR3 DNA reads TGTACCAGCAGCCCTAGACTAGCGGGAGGTTACGAGCAGTACTTC. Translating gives CTSSPRLAGGYEQYF. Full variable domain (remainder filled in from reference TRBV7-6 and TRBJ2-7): GAGVSQSPRYKVTKRGQDVALRCDPISGHVSLYWYRQALGQGPEFLTYFNYEAQQDKSGLPNDRFSAERPEGSISTLTIQRTEQRDSAMYRCTSSPRLAGGYEQYFGPGTRLTVT.

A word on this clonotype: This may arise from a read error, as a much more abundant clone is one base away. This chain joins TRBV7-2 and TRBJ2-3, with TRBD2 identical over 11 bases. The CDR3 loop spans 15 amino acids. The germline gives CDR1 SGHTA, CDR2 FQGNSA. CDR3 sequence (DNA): TGTGTCAGCAGCTTGGGGGGGACTAGCGGTGATACGCAGTATTTT. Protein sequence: CVSSLGGTSGDTQYF. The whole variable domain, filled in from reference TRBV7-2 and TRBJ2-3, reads GAGVSQSPSNKVTEKGKDVELRCDPISGHTALYWYRQSLGQGLEFLIYFQGNSAPDKSGLPSDRFSAERTGGSVSTLTIQRTQQEDSAVYLCVSSLGGTSGDTQYFGPGTRLTVL.